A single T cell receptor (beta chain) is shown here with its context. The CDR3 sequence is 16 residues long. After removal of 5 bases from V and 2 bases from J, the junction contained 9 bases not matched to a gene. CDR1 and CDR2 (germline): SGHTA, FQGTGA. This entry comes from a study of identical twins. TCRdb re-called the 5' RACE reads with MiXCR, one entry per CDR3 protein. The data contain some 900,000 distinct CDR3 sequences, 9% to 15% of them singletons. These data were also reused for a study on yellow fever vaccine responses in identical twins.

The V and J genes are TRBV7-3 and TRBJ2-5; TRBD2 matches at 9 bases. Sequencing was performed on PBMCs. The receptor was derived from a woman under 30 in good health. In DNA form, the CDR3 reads TGTGCCAGCAGCCTCGGGACTAGCCCCGGTCAAGAGACCCAGTACTTC. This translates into CASSLGTSPGQETQYF.